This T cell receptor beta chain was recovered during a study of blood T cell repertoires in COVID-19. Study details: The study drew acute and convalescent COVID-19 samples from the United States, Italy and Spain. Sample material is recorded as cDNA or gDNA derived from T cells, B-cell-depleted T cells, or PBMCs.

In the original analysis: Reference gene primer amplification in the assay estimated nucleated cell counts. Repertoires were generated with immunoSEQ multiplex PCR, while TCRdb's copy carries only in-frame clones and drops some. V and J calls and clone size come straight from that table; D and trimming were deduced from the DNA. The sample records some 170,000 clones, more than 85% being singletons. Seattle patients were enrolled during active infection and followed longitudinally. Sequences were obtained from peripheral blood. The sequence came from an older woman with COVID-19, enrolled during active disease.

The CDR3 DNA reads as TGTGCCAGCAGCCAAGCTCGATCAGTCAATACGCAGTATTTT. It encodes CASSQARSVNTQYF. The chain joins TRBV3-1 (or the pseudogene TRBV3-2) to TRBJ2-3; D gene ambiguous. V was shortened by 1 base and J by 7 bases, with 12 bases between the two germline ends. The CDR3 consists of 14 residues. Germline CDR1 and CDR2: LGHDT and YNNKEL (reference sequence).